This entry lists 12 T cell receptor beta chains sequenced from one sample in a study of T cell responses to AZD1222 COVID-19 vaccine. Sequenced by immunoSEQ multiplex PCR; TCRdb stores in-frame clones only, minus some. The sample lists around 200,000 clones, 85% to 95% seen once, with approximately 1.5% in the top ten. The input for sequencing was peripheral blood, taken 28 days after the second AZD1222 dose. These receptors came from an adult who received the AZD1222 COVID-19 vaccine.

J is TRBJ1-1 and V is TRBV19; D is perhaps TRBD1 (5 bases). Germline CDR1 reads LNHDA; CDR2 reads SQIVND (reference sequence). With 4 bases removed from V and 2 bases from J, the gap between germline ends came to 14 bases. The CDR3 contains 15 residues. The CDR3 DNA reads TGTGCCAGTAGTAGCCAGACAGCGACAAACACTGAAGCTTTCTTT. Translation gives CASSSQTATNTEAFF.

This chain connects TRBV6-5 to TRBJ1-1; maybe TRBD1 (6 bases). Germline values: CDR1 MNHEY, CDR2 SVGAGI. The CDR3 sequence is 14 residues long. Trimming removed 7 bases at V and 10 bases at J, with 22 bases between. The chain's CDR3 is CASNNNRAQERAFF. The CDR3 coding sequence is TGTGCCAGCAATAACAACAGGGCACAAGAGCGAGCTTTCTTT.

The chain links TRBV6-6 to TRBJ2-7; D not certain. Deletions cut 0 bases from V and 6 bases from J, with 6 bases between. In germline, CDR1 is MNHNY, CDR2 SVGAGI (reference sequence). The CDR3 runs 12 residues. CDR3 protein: CASSYSSSEQYF. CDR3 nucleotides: TGTGCCAGCAGTTACTCGAGTAGCGAGCAGTACTTC.

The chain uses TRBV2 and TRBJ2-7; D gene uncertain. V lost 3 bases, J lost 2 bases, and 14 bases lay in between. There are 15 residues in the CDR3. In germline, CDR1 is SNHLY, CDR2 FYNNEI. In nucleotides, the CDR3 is TGTGCCAGCAGTGACGACGCGGCAGGAGCCTACGAGCAGTACTTC. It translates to CASSDDAAGAYEQYF.

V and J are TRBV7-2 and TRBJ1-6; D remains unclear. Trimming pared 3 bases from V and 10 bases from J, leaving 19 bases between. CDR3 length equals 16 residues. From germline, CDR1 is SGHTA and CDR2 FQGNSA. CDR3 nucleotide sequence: TGTGCCAGCAGCTTTTTCCCTCGGATGGAGGGATCACCCCTCCACTTT. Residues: CASSFFPRMEGSPLHF.

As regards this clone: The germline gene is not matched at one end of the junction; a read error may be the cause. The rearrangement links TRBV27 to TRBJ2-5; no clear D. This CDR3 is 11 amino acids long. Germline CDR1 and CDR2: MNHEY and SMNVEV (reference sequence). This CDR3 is CVSSSQETQYF. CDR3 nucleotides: TGTGTCAGCAGCAGCCAAGAGACCCAGTACTTC.

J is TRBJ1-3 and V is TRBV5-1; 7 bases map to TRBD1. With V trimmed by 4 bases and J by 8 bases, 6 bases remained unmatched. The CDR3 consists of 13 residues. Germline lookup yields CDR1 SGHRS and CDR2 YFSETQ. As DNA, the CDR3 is TGCGCCAGCAGCACCCAGGGGGTAGACACCATATATTTT. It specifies CASSTQGVDTIYF.

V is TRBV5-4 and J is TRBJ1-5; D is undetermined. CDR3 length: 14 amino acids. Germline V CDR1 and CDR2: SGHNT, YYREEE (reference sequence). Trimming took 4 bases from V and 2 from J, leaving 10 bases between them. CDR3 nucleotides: TGTGCCAGCAGCCGGAGCCCCGGCAATCAGCCCCAGCATTTT. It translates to CASSRSPGNQPQHF.

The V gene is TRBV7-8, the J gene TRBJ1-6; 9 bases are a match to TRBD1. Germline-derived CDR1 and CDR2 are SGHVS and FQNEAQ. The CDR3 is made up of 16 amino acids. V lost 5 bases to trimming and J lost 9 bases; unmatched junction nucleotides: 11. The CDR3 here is CASSPNPGQGGSPLHF. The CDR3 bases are TGTGCCAGCAGCCCAAACCCGGGACAGGGTGGTTCACCCCTCCACTTT.

In DNA form, the CDR3 reads TGTGCCAGCAGTGTCCTTGGGACAGGGGGCGTGGAGACCCAGTACTTC. It specifies CASSVLGTGGVETQYF. This chain links TRBV2 with TRBJ2-5; 12 nucleotides agree with TRBD1. Germline V gene data show CDR1 as SNHLY and CDR2 as FYNNEI. The CDR3 consists of 16 residues. V lost 4 bases, J lost 5 bases, and 8 bases stayed unmatched.

CDR3 amino acids: CASSELMGHVSEQFF. The CDR3 nucleotides read TGTGCCAGCAGTGAACTGATGGGGCATGTGAGTGAGCAGTTCTTC. The chain employs TRBV6-1 and TRBJ2-1; the D gene is possibly TRBD1 (5 bases). The CDR3 contains 15 residues. Germline V gives CDR1 MNHNS, CDR2 SASEGT. V was clipped by 2 bases and J by 9 bases, with 17 bases between them.

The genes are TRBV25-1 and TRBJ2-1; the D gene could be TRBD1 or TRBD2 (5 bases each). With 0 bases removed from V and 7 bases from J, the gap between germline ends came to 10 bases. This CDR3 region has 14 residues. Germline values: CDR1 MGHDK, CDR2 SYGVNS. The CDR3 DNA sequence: TGTGCCAGCAGTGAATATGGTGGGGGAAATGAGCAGTTCTTC. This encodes CASSEYGGGNEQFF.